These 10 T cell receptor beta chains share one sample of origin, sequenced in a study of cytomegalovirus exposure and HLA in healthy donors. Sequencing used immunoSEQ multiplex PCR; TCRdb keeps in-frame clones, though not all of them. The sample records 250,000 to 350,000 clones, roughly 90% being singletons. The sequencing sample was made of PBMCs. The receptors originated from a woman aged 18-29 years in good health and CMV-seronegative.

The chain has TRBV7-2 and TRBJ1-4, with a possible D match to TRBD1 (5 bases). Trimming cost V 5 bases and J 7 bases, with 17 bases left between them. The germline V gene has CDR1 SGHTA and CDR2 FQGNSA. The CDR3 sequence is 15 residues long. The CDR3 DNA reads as TGTGCCAGCAGCCCCCGTACTGGGGCCGGTGAAAAACTGTTTTTT. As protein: CASSPRTGAGEKLFF.

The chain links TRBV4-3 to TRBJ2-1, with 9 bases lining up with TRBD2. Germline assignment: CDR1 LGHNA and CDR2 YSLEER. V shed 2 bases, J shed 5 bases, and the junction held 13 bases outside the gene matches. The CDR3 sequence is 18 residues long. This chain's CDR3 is CASSQSRARREGHNEQFF. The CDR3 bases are TGCGCCAGCAGCCAAAGTCGGGCTAGGCGGGAGGGCCACAATGAGCAGTTCTTC.

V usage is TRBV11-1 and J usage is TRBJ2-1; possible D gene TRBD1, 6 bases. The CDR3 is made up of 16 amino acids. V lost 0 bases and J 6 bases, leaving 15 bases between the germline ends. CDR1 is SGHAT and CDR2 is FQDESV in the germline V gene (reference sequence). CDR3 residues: CASSLANRVVFNEQFF. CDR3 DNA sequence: TGTGCCAGCAGCTTAGCTAACAGGGTAGTTTTCAATGAGCAGTTCTTC.

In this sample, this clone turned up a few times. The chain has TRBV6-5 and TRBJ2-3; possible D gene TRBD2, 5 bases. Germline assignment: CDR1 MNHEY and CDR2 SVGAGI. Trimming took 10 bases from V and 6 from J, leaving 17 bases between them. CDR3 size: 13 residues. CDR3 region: CATRAPGTDTQYF. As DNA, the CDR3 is TGTGCCACCCGAGCTCCGGGAACGGATACGCAGTATTTT.

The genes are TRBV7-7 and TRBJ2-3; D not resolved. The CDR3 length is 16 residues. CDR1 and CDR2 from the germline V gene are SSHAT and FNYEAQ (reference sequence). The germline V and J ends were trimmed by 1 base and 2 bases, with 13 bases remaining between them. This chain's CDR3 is CASSLGLIRSTDTQYF. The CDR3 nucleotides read TGTGCCAGCAGCTTAGGTCTAATCAGGTCCACAGATACGCAGTATTTT. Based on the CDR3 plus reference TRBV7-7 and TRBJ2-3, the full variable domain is GAGVSQSPRYKVTKRGQDVTLRCDPISSHATLYWYQQALGQGPEFLTYFNYEAQPDKSGLPSDRFSAERPEGSISTLTIQRTEQRDSAMYRCASSLGLIRSTDTQYFGPGTRLTVL.

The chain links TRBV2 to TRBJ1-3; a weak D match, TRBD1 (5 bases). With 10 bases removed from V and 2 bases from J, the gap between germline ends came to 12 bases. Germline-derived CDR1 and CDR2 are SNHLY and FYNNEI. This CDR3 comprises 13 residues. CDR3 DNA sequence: TGTGCCAAGACAGCTACAGCTGGAAACACCATATATTTT. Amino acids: CAKTATAGNTIYF.

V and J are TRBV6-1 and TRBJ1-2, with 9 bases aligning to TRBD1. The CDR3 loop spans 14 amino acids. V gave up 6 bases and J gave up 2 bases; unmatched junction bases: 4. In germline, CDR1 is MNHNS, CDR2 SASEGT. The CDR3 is CASSAGTGNYGYTF. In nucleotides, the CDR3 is TGTGCCAGCAGCGCCGGGACAGGGAACTATGGCTACACCTTC.

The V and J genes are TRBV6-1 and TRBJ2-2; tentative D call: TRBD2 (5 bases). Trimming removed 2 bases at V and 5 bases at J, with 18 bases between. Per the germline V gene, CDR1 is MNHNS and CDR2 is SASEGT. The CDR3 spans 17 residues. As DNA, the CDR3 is TGTGCCAGCAGTGAAACTCTTGGAGCTAGGAGGACCGGGGAGCTGTTTTTT. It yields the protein CASSETLGARRTGELFF.

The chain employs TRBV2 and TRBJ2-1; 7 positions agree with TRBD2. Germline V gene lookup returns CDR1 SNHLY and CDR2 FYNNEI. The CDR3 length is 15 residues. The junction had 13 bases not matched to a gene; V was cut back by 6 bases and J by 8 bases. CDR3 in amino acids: CASSDLGLGLDEQFF. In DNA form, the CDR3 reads TGTGCCAGCAGCGATCTAGGACTAGGTCTCGATGAGCAGTTCTTC.

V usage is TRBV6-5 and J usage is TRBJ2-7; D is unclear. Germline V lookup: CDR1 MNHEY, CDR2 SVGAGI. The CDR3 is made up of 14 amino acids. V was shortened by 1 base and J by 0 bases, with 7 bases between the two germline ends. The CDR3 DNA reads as TGTGCCAGCAGTTACTTTGCGGCCTCCTACGAGCAGTACTTC. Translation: CASSYFAASYEQYF.